The clone carrying this T cell receptor (beta chain) was counted once. This sample was taken from a study of shared clonotypes between healthy human individuals. Method: immunoSEQ multiplex PCR; TCRdb's copy keeps in-frame clones and lacks some. The profile shows fewer than 1 million clones, 90% to 97% of them singletons. The naive CD8 subset, CD45RO-negative cells positively selected for CCR7, excluded terminally differentiated effector memory CD45RA+ cells. Germline trimming cut 2 bases from V and 5 bases from J; bases unmatched to any gene: 9. Germline V gene lookup returns CDR1 MNHNS and CDR2 SASEGT. This CDR3 is built from 15 residues.

The sequence was collected from a young man in good health. The sequenced sample was naive CD8+ T cells sorted from blood. The chain employs TRBV6-1 and TRBJ2-7, with TRBD2 matching over 7 bases. CDR3 bases: TGTGCCAGCAGTGAATTCCTGGGACTATCAGACGAGCAGTACTTC. Amino acids: CASSEFLGLSDEQYF.